This T cell receptor beta chain was documented in a study of blood T cell repertoires in COVID-19 (dated by TCRdb to about 2020). General notes on the study: Samples from collaborators originated in the United States, Italy and Spain and spanned both the acute and convalescent phases of COVID-19. The material from the prospective study consisted of cDNA or gDNA derived from T cells, B-cell-depleted T cells, or PBMCs. Subjects who had been exposed to COVID-19, were actively infected with it, or had recovered from it provided the deeply sampled blood TCRbeta repertoires that made up the dataset. The repertoires were made available in a free public database intended to serve as a resource for research on the immune response to SARS-CoV-2. Samples came from the ongoing ImmuneRACE study (first 160 participants) plus 1,254 subjects from 6 global collaborators. Sample metadata almost always included a de-identified subject ID, COVID-19 status, age in years and sex. Where available, HLA class I and class II types were taken from metadata supplied by the sample provider and were not determined by assay-based typing. General conclusions and limits of the study: The amount of clinical and demographic metadata varied by source and participant and was provided uncurated.

In the prospective study, participants were 18 to 89 years old, resided in about two dozen geographic areas of the United States, and were enrolled through a virtual design. In the prospective study, cohorts were assigned on the basis of participant-reported clinical history obtained from a screening survey and a study questionnaire. ImmuneRACE Cohort 3 recovered participants were defined by two consecutive negative NP/OP PCR tests, healthcare professional clearance, or symptom resolution. In the prospective study, mobile phlebotomists collected whole blood, serum and a nasopharyngeal or oropharyngeal swab from each participant. Over a 2-month period, participants in the prospective study had the option of providing additional blood draws and questionnaires. Before DNA extraction, blood samples from the prospective study were shipped at room temperature or frozen. The immunoSEQ Assay, a bias-controlled multiplex PCR, was used to amplify TCRbeta CDR3 regions from genomic DNA. As for the authors' bioinformatics: Within the assay, amplification of reference gene primers was used to estimate how many nucleated cells each sample contained. To quantify the absolute abundance of each unique TCRbeta CDR3 rearrangement, sequence reads were collapsed and filtered. Productive Simpson clonality was computed per sample as the square root of Simpson's diversity index over productive rearrangements. This is the immuneACCESS table as TCRdb keeps it, with only in-frame sequences that have V and J called. A part of the clones is gone; compared with another copy, unresolved V genes explain less than half, and the rest is unexplained. Clone size and V and J calls were adopted from that table, with D and trimming inferred from the DNA. This sample has 320,000 or so clones in its table, and about 90% of those were observed once. The ten biggest clones cover roughly 1% of the sample.

Remarks on this clone: Its antigen is currently not known. There are no base qualities to consult, and no much larger clone falls within one base.

The germline V gene gives CDR1 as SNHLY and CDR2 as FYNNEI. V is cut back by 6 bases and J by 2 bases, with 1 base in the junction unmatched. The CDR3 starts with the cysteine, ends with the phenylalanine, and has 13 residues. The DNA shown is the 39-base CDR3, in frame from base 1. The TCR comes from a woman aged 25 to 45 who had recovered from COVID-19. Here the chain combines TRBV2 and TRBJ1-2; TRBD1 matches 9 bases in the middle. The sequencing input was PBMCs or T cells enriched from blood (not recorded which). Here the CDR3 is given as CASRGTGNYGYTF. The sequenced DNA is TGTGCCAGCAGAGGGACAGGGAACTATGGCTACACCTTC.